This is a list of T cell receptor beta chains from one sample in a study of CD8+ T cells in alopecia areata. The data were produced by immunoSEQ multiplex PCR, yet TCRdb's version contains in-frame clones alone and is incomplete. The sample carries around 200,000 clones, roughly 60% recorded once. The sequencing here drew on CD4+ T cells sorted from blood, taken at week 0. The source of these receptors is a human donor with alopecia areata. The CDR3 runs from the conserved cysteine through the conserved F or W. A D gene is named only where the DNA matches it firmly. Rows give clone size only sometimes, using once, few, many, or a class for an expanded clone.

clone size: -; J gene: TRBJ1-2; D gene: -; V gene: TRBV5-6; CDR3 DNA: TGTGCCAGCAGCTTGCCAGGTCACTATGGCTACACCTTC; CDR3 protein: CASSLPGHYGYTF
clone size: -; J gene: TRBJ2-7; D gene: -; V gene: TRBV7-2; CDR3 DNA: TGTGCCAGCAGCTTAGAGGCAGCCAAGTGGTCCTACGAGCAGTACTTC; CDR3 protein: CASSLEAAKWSYEQYF
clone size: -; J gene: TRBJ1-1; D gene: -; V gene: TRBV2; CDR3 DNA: TGTGCCAGCAGTGATCAGGGATTGGGGAACACTGAAGCTTTCTTT; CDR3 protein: CASSDQGLGNTEAFF
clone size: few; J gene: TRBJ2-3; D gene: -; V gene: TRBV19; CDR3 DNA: TGTGCCAGTAGTATTCTGGGGGCGTCCACAGATACGCAGTATTTT; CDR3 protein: CASSILGASTDTQYF
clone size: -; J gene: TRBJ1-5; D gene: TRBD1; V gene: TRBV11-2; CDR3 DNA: TGTGCCAGCAGCTTAACTCCAGGGGGCGGTCAGCCCCAGCATTTT; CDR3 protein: CASSLTPGGGQPQHF
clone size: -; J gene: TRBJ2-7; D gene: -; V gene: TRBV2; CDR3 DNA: TGTGCCAGCAGTGAAGCGCTTCGGCCACCTCGGTTC; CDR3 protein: CASSEALRPPRF
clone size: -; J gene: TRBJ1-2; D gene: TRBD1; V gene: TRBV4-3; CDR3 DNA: TGCGCCAGCAGCCAGGGACAGGATATCTATGGCTACACCTTC; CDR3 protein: CASSQGQDIYGYTF
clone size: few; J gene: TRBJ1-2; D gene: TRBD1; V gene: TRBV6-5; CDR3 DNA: TGTGCCAGCAGGGAACAGGGGAGGTACGGCTACACCTTC; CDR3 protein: CASREQGRYGYTF
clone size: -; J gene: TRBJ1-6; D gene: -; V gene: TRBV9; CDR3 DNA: TGTGCCAGCAGCGCGGAGGTGGGAGCGGAAGGATCACCCCTCCACTTT; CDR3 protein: CASSAEVGAEGSPLHF
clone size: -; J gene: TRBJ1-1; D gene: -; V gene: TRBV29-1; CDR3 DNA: TGCAGCGTTAAATCCGAACCCAGGAACACTGAAGCTTTCTTT; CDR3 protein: CSVKSEPRNTEAFF
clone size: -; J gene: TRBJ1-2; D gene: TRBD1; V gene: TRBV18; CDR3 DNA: TGTGCCAGCTCACCGACAGGGCGCGGCTACACCTTC; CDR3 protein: CASSPTGRGYTF
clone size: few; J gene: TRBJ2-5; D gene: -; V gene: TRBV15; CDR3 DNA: TGTGCCACCAGCAGTATTTCGGGACGGCAAGAGACCCAGTACTTC; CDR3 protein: CATSSISGRQETQYF
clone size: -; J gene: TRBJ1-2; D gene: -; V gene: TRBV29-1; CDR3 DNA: TGCAGCGTTATTACGAGCAGGGTCAACGGCTACACCTTC; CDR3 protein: CSVITSRVNGYTF
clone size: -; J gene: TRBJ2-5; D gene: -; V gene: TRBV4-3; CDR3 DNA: TGCGCCAGCAGCCAAGGTCCGGACATGTGGGAGACCCAGTACTTC; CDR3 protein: CASSQGPDMWETQYF
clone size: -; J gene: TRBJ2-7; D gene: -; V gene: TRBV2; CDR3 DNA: TGTGCCAGCAGTGCCAGGGACTTCGGAAACGAGCAGTACTTC; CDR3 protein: CASSARDFGNEQYF
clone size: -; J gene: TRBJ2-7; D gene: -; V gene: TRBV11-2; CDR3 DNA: TGTGCCAGCAGCTCCTTAAAAAAGGGCTACGAGCAGTACTTC; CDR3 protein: CASSSLKKGYEQYF
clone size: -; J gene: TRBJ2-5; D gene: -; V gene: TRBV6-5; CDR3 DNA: TGTGCCAGCAGTTACTATGTCCGGACTACACAAGAGACCCAGTACTTC; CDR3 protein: CASSYYVRTTQETQYF
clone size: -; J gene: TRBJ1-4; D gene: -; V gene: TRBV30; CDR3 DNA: TGTGCCTGGGGACACAGGGTCGGTGAAAAACTGTTTTTT; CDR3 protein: CAWGHRVGEKLFF
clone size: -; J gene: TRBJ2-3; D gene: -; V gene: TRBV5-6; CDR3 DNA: TGTGCCAGCAGCCAAGGAGGCAAGAGGGATACGCAGTATTTT; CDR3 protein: CASSQGGKRDTQYF
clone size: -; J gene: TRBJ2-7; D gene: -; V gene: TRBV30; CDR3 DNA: TGTGCCTGGAAGCTCCCGGGCCAGAACCTCTACGAGCAGTACTTC; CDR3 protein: CAWKLPGQNLYEQYF
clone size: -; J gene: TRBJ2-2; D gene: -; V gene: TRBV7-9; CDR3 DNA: TGTGCCAGCAGCTTAGGGTCTTCGGACGGGGAGCTGTTTTTT; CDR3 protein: CASSLGSSDGELFF
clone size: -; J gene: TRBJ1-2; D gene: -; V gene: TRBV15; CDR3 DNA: TGTGCCACCAGCAGAGACAGGGGCTTGAACGGCTACACCTTC; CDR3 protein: CATSRDRGLNGYTF
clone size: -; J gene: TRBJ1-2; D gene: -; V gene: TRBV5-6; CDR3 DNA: TGTGCCAGCAGCGAGCAGGGTTTTGGTGGCTACACCTTC; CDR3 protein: CASSEQGFGGYTF
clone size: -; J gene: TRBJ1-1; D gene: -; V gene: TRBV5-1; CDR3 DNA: TGCGCCAGCAGCCCTGATTGGACTGAAGCTTTCTTT; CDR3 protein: CASSPDWTEAFF
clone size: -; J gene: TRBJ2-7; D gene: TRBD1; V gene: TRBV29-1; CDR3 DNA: TGCAGCGGGAAACAGGGGGACGAGCAGTACTTC; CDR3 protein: CSGKQGDEQYF
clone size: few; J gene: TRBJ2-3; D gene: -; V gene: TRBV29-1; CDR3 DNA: TGCAGCGTCTGGGCGAGGCTCACAGATACGCAGTATTTT; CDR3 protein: CSVWARLTDTQYF
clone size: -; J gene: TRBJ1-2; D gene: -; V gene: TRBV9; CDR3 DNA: TGTGCCAGCAGCCCTGGGGCGTACAATAACTATGGCTACACCTTC; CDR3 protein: CASSPGAYNNYGYTF
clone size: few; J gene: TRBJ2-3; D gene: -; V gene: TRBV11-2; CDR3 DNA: TGTGCCAGCAGTCCCGGTATTCAAGCTACGCAGTATTTT; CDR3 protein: CASSPGIQATQYF
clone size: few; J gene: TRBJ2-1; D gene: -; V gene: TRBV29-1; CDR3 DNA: TGCAGCGTCGACAGTTCCTACAATGAGCAGTTCTTC; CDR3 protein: CSVDSSYNEQFF
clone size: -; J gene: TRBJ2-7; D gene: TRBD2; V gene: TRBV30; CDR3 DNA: TGTGCCTGGAGTGACGCGGGGGGGCCATTCACCTACGAGCAGTACTTC; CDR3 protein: CAWSDAGGPFTYEQYF
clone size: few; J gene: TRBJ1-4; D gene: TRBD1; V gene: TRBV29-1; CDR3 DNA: TGCAGCGTCAGACAGGGCGGTACTGAAAAACTGTTTTTT; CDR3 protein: CSVRQGGTEKLFF
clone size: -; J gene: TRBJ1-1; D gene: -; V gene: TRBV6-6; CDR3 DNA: TGTGCCAGCAGTGGCCAAAAAGCGTTGAACACTGAAGCTTTCTTT; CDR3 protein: CASSGQKALNTEAFF
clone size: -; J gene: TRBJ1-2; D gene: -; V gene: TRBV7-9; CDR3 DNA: TGTGCCAGCAGCTTAGCCGGGACCTACTATGGCTACACCTTC; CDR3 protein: CASSLAGTYYGYTF
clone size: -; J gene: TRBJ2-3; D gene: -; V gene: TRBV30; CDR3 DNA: TGTGCCTGGAGTGTATCCTCAGATACGCAGTATTTT; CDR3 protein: CAWSVSSDTQYF
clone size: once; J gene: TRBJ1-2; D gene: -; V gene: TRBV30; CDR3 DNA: TGTGCCTGGAGTGTACTTGGGGGAAGTGGCTACACCTTC; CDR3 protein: CAWSVLGGSGYTF
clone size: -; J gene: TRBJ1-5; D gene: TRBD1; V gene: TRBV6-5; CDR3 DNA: TGTGCCAGCAGCCGTGGACAGGATAAATCACCCCAGCATTTT; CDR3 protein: CASSRGQDKSPQHF
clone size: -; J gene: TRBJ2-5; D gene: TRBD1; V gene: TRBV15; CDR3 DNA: TGTGCCACCAGCAGACTGCAGACAGGGAACCAAGAGACCCAGTACTTC; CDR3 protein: CATSRLQTGNQETQYF
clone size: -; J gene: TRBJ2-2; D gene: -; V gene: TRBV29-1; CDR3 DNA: TGCAGCGCTGGGGAGGCGCGGGGGCCCGGGGAGCTGTTTTTT; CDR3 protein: CSAGEARGPGELFF
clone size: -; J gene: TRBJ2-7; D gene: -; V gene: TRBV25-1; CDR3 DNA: TGTGCCAGCGGAAACACCTACGAGCAGTACTTC; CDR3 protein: CASGNTYEQYF
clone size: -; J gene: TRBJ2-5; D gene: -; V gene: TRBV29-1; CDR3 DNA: TGCAGCGTTCAAGGGGGGGGAGAGACCCAGTACTTC; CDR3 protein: CSVQGGGETQYF
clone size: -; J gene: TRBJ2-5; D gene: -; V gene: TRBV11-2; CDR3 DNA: TGTGCCCCCAGCTTGGAGGCAAAGGGGGAGGAGACCCAGTACTTC; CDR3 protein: CAPSLEAKGEETQYF
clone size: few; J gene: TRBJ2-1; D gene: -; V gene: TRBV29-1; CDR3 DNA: TGCAGCTTCAGGCGGGATTACAATGAGCAGTTCTTC; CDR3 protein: CSFRRDYNEQFF
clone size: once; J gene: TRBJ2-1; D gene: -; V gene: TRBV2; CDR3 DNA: TGTGCCAGCAGTGCTGCTGGCTATGAGCAGTTCTTC; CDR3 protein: CASSAAGYEQFF
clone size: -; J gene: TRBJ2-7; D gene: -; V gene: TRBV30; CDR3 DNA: TGTGCCTGGATTATCAGATCGAGCTCCTACGAGCAGTACTTC; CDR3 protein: CAWIIRSSSYEQYF
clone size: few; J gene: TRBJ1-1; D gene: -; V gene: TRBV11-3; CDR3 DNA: TGTGCCAGCAGCTCGCGATCGGGACTCACGAACACTGAAGCTTTCTTT; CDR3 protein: CASSSRSGLTNTEAFF
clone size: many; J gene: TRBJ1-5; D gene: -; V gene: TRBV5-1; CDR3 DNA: TGCGCCAGCAAGTGCAATCAGCCCCAGCATTTT; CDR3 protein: CASKCNQPQHF
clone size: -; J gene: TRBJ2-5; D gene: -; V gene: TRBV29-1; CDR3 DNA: TGCAGCGTTGGGGTAGATCGGGTCAGCGGAAAGACCCAGTACTTC; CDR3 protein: CSVGVDRVSGKTQYF
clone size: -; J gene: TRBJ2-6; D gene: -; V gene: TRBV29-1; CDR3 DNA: TGCAGCGTTGGACTGACAGGATTTGGGGCCAACGTCCTGACTTTC; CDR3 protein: CSVGLTGFGANVLTF
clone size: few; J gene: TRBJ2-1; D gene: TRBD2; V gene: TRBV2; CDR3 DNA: TGTGCCAGCACTGGACTAGCGGGGGCTACTGAGCAGTTCTTC; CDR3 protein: CASTGLAGATEQFF
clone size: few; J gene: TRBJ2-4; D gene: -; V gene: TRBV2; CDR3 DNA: TGTGCCAGCAGTGGATTCAAGCGTGACAAAAACATTCAGTACTTC; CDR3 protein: CASSGFKRDKNIQYF
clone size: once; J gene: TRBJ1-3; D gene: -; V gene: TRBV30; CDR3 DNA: TGTGCCTGGAGTGTTGGCACCCGCTCTGGAAACACCATATATTTT; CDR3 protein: CAWSVGTRSGNTIYF
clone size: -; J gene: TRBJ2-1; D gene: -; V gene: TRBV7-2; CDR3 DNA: TGTGCCAGCACCAAGGGGAGATTCTATGAGCAGTTCTTC; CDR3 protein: CASTKGRFYEQFF
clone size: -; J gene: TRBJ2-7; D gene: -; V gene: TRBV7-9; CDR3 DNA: TGTGCCAGCAGCTACGAGCAGTACTTC; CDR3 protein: CASSYEQYF
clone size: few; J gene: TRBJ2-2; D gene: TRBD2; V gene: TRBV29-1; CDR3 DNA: TGCAGCGCTCAACTAGCGCCCCCGAGCACCGGGGAGCTGTTTTTT; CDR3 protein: CSAQLAPPSTGELFF